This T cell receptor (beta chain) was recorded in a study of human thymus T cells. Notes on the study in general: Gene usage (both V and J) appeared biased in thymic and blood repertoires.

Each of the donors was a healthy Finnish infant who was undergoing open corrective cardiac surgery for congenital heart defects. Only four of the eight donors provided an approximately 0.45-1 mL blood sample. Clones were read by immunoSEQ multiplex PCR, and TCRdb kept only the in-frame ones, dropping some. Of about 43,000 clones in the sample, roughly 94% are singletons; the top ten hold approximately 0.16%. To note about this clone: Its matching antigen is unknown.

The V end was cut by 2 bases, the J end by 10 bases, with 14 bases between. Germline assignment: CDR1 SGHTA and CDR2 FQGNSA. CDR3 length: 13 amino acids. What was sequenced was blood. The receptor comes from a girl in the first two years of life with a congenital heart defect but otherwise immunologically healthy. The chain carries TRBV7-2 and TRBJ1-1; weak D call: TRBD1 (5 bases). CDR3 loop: CASSLPRLGGAFF. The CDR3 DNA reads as TGTGCCAGCAGCTTACCTAGGTTGGGGGGAGCTTTCTTT.